What follows is one T cell receptor (beta chain) and its context. These data are taken from a study of cytomegalovirus exposure and HLA in healthy donors. Germline V lookup: CDR1 MNHNS, CDR2 SASEGT. The CDR3 covers 14 residues. Germline trimming cut 8 bases from V and 3 bases from J; bases unmatched to any gene: 7. Clones were sequenced by immunoSEQ multiplex PCR, and TCRdb holds only the in-frame ones, with some missing. Counted here are 200,000 to 250,000 clones, approximately 82% occurring once; the ten biggest clones make up roughly 5.5%. Sample: PBMCs. The receptor was derived from a woman between 18 and 29 years old in good health and CMV-seronegative. The chain employs TRBV6-1 and TRBJ2-3, with TRBD1 matching over 8 bases. This CDR3 reads CASQDRAKTDTQYF. In nucleotides, the CDR3 is TGTGCCAGCCAGGACAGGGCGAAAACAGATACGCAGTATTTT.